The sequence of this TCR beta chain was determined in a study of cytomegalovirus exposure and HLA in healthy donors. About this clone itself: Its antigen is as yet unknown.

Study-level findings and limits: When analyzed later, a missense DCLRE1C variant was found to be linked to TCR beta V- and J-gene trimming. Later work showed greater clonal expansion in HLA-associated TCR beta chains than in equally common others. Evidence from a later analysis indicated that most CMV-associated TCR beta chains looked HLA-restricted.

The primer mix had 60 Vbeta and 13 Jbeta primers. Measured with immunoSEQ multiplex PCR; TCRdb has only the in-frame clones, and not every one. The profile shows hundreds of thousands of clones, roughly 82% of them singletons. This CDR3 comprises 15 residues. The germline gives CDR1 SGDLS, CDR2 YYNGEE. With 3 bases removed from V and 0 bases from J, the gap between germline ends came to 11 bases. The genes are TRBV9 and TRBJ2-3; D is uncertain. The receptor's source is a man in his forties in good health and CMV-seropositive. Material: PBMCs. The CDR3 region has the DNA TGTGCCAGCAGCGCGCTTACTCTTAGCACAGATACGCAGTATTTT. This gives the protein CASSALTLSTDTQYF.